The rows below give T cell receptor beta chains drawn from one sample of a study of T cell repertoires in cytomegalovirus infection. MiXCR was run by TCRdb on the reads, yielding one entry per CDR3 protein. The sample contains roughly 640,000 distinct CDR3 sequences, 24% of which appear only once. Sequenced sample: CD8+ T cells from PBMCs. All receptors derive from a human donor in good health (CMV status not recorded). Some clones in this sample may be carry-over from other donors' samples. The CDR3 runs from the conserved cysteine through the conserved F or W. A D gene is named only where the DNA matches it firmly. Clone size is shown for a subset of rows, as once, few, many or a class of expanded clone.

j_call: TRBJ2-5; v_call: TRBV7-2; clone_size: medium-sized; d_call: TRBD1; cdr3_nt: TGTGCCAGCAGCCCCCTATTAGGGGGACAGGGGACCCAGTACTTC; cdr3_aa: CASSPLLGGQGTQYF
j_call: TRBJ2-5; v_call: TRBV7-9; clone_size: few; d_call: TRBD1; cdr3_nt: TGTGCCAGCAGCAAAGACAGGGGTCCGTTATACTTC; cdr3_aa: CASSKDRGPLYF
j_call: TRBJ2-1; v_call: TRBV6-2/TRBV6-3; clone_size: once; d_call: -; cdr3_nt: TGTGCCAGCAGTTACGTTAGCGGAGGGGTCGATGAGCAGTTCTTC; cdr3_aa: CASSYVSGGVDEQFF
j_call: TRBJ2-1; v_call: TRBV7-2; clone_size: many; d_call: TRBD2; cdr3_nt: TGTGCCAGCAGCAGAGGAAGGCTAGCGGGGGGTCCGGATTACAATGAGCAGTTCTTC; cdr3_aa: CASSRGRLAGGPDYNEQFF
j_call: TRBJ2-3; v_call: TRBV12-3/TRBV12-4; clone_size: few; d_call: TRBD2; cdr3_nt: TGTGCCAGCAGGGGACTAGCGGGGGCGGGAGATACGCAGTATTTT; cdr3_aa: CASRGLAGAGDTQYF
j_call: TRBJ1-1; v_call: TRBV7-6; clone_size: -; d_call: -; cdr3_nt: TGTGCCAGCAGCTTGCTTGCAGAGGGGGACACTGAAGCTTTCTTT; cdr3_aa: CASSLLAEGDTEAFF
j_call: TRBJ2-3; v_call: TRBV6-6; clone_size: few; d_call: TRBD2; cdr3_nt: TGTGCCAGCAGTTACTCCAGACTAGCGGGGAGTCAAGATACGCAGTATTTT; cdr3_aa: CASSYSRLAGSQDTQYF
j_call: TRBJ2-7; v_call: TRBV20-1; clone_size: -; d_call: TRBD1; cdr3_nt: TGCAGTGCTCGGGACAGGGTCAACTACGAGCAGTACTTC; cdr3_aa: CSARDRVNYEQYF
j_call: TRBJ2-1; v_call: TRBV6-5; clone_size: -; d_call: -; cdr3_nt: TGTGCCGCGGGACGGGGGAGCTCCTACAATGAGCAGTTCTTC; cdr3_aa: CAAGRGSSYNEQFF
j_call: TRBJ2-7; v_call: TRBV7-6; clone_size: -; d_call: TRBD1; cdr3_nt: TGTACCAGCAGCCGTGGGGACAGGGGGAGATACGAGCAGTACTTC; cdr3_aa: CTSSRGDRGRYEQYF
j_call: TRBJ2-5; v_call: TRBV7-4; clone_size: few; d_call: -; cdr3_nt: TGTGCCAGCAGCTCGAGACAGGACCACCGGGAGACCCAGTACTTC; cdr3_aa: CASSSRQDHRETQYF
j_call: TRBJ1-2; v_call: TRBV4-2; clone_size: many; d_call: -; cdr3_nt: TGTGCCAGCAGCCAAGTGCGGGGGAACCACGATGGCTACACCTTC; cdr3_aa: CASSQVRGNHDGYTF
j_call: TRBJ2-5; v_call: TRBV7-6; clone_size: many; d_call: TRBD2; cdr3_nt: TGTGCCAGCAGCTTAGCCCCGGGACTAGCGGGAGGGTCCCAAGAGACCCAGTACTTC; cdr3_aa: CASSLAPGLAGGSQETQYF
j_call: TRBJ2-3; v_call: TRBV6-6; clone_size: many; d_call: -; cdr3_nt: TGTGCCAGCAGCTCGGCCCGCACAGATACGCAGTATTTT; cdr3_aa: CASSSARTDTQYF
j_call: TRBJ2-1; v_call: TRBV5-5; clone_size: -; d_call: -; cdr3_nt: TGTGCCAGCAGCAAGCTGGGGTTCGACTCCTACAATGAGCAGTTCTTC; cdr3_aa: CASSKLGFDSYNEQFF
j_call: TRBJ2-2; v_call: TRBV4-3; clone_size: few; d_call: TRBD1; cdr3_nt: TGCGCCAGCAGCCAAGACGTATGGCAGGGGGCGAACACCGGGGAGCTGTTTTTT; cdr3_aa: CASSQDVWQGANTGELFF
j_call: TRBJ2-2; v_call: TRBV7-8; clone_size: many; d_call: -; cdr3_nt: TGTGCCAGCAGCTCCGGGACTGCGAACACCGGGGAGCTGTTTTTT; cdr3_aa: CASSSGTANTGELFF
j_call: TRBJ1-1; v_call: TRBV28; clone_size: -; d_call: -; cdr3_nt: TGTGCCAGCAGTTTAAATCTTCCGGGGATGGACACTGAAGCTTTCTTT; cdr3_aa: CASSLNLPGMDTEAFF
j_call: TRBJ1-4; v_call: TRBV7-9; clone_size: few; d_call: -; cdr3_nt: TGTGCCAGCAGCTTCAGGATGGAGAATGAAAAACTGTTTTTT; cdr3_aa: CASSFRMENEKLFF
j_call: TRBJ2-2; v_call: TRBV2; clone_size: -; d_call: -; cdr3_nt: TGTGCCAGCAGTGAATATGGGGAATCCGCGAACACCGGGGAGCTGTTTTTT; cdr3_aa: CASSEYGESANTGELFF
j_call: TRBJ2-1; v_call: TRBV7-9; clone_size: many; d_call: -; cdr3_nt: TGTGCCAGCAGCTTAATCCTAGGCAGCCTCTACAATGAGCAGTTCTTC; cdr3_aa: CASSLILGSLYNEQFF
j_call: TRBJ2-5; v_call: TRBV6-6; clone_size: -; d_call: -; cdr3_nt: TGTGCCAGCAGTTACTCTCGGGCAGCCCAAGAGACCCAGTACTTC; cdr3_aa: CASSYSRAAQETQYF
j_call: TRBJ1-5; v_call: TRBV27; clone_size: many; d_call: -; cdr3_nt: TGTGCCAGCAGTTTAAGTCAGGGAAGCAATCAGCCCCAGCATTTT; cdr3_aa: CASSLSQGSNQPQHF
j_call: TRBJ1-3; v_call: TRBV7-9; clone_size: -; d_call: -; cdr3_nt: TGTGCCAGCAGCATCCTAGACAACATGGACACCATATATTTT; cdr3_aa: CASSILDNMDTIYF
j_call: TRBJ1-1; v_call: TRBV5-6; clone_size: few; d_call: -; cdr3_nt: TGTGCCAGCAGCTTGGCCCGGAAAATTTACGCTGAAGCTTTCTTT; cdr3_aa: CASSLARKIYAEAFF
j_call: TRBJ1-1; v_call: TRBV5-1; clone_size: -; d_call: -; cdr3_nt: TGCGCCAGCAGCTCACCGGACGGGGGGAACACTGAAGCTTTCTTT; cdr3_aa: CASSSPDGGNTEAFF
j_call: TRBJ2-3; v_call: TRBV2; clone_size: -; d_call: -; cdr3_nt: TGTGCCAGCAGTGCGTTATGGCTAGGCGATTTGGTACGCACAGATACGCAGTATTTT; cdr3_aa: CASSALWLGDLVRTDTQYF
j_call: TRBJ1-1; v_call: TRBV18; clone_size: -; d_call: -; cdr3_nt: TGTGCCAGCTCATGCGTGGAGCTCGTGAACACTGAAGCTTTCTTT; cdr3_aa: CASSCVELVNTEAFF
j_call: TRBJ1-2; v_call: TRBV7-9; clone_size: few; d_call: TRBD1; cdr3_nt: TGTGCCAGCAGCGAAATACAGGGGGCGCATGGCTACACCTTC; cdr3_aa: CASSEIQGAHGYTF
j_call: TRBJ2-1; v_call: TRBV7-8; clone_size: many; d_call: TRBD2; cdr3_nt: TGTGCCAGCAGCTCAACTAGCGGGGGGGTAAATGAGCAGTTCTTC; cdr3_aa: CASSSTSGGVNEQFF
j_call: TRBJ2-2; v_call: TRBV27; clone_size: few; d_call: -; cdr3_nt: TGTGCCAGCACTTTCGGCGCCCTTCACCTTAGGGAGCTGTTTTTT; cdr3_aa: CASTFGALHLRELFF
j_call: TRBJ2-1; v_call: TRBV20-1; clone_size: once; d_call: -; cdr3_nt: TGCAGTGCTAGCGAGGGGGGCGCGCGACATGAGCAGTTCTTC; cdr3_aa: CSASEGGARHEQFF
j_call: TRBJ2-7; v_call: TRBV7-9; clone_size: -; d_call: -; cdr3_nt: TGTGCCAGCAGCTTAGTGGGGGGGCGCGGGGAGCAGTACTTC; cdr3_aa: CASSLVGGRGEQYF
j_call: TRBJ2-5; v_call: TRBV28; clone_size: many; d_call: -; cdr3_nt: TGTGCCAGCAGCCCACTAGGGGAGACCCAGTACTTC; cdr3_aa: CASSPLGETQYF
j_call: TRBJ1-4; v_call: TRBV25-1; clone_size: -; d_call: -; cdr3_nt: TGTGCCAGCAGTGCCTCCAGCGCCTTCGGAAAACTGTTTTTT; cdr3_aa: CASSASSAFGKLFF
j_call: TRBJ2-3; v_call: TRBV4-2; clone_size: -; d_call: TRBD2; cdr3_nt: TGTGCCAGCAGCCAAGATCCTAGCGGGGGGAGCACAGATACGCAGTATTTT; cdr3_aa: CASSQDPSGGSTDTQYF
j_call: TRBJ1-1; v_call: TRBV7-9; clone_size: many; d_call: TRBD1; cdr3_nt: TGTGCCAGCAGCCCAGGAATCGGGACAGGGGGCGGTTTGAAGGGCACTGAAGCTTTCTTT; cdr3_aa: CASSPGIGTGGGLKGTEAFF
j_call: TRBJ1-1; v_call: TRBV19; clone_size: few; d_call: -; cdr3_nt: TGTGCCAGTAGGAAGGGAACAGGAATCCCTGAAGCTTTCTTT; cdr3_aa: CASRKGTGIPEAFF
j_call: TRBJ2-5; v_call: TRBV20-1; clone_size: -; d_call: TRBD1; cdr3_nt: TGCAGTGCTTGGGACAGACAAGAGACCCAGTACTTC; cdr3_aa: CSAWDRQETQYF
j_call: TRBJ2-5; v_call: TRBV5-1; clone_size: once; d_call: -; cdr3_nt: TGCGCCAGCAGCTTGGAAGGTTGGGTCGGAAAACAAGAGACCCAGTACTTC; cdr3_aa: CASSLEGWVGKQETQYF